Presented here are 11 T cell receptor beta chains from one specimen sequenced in a study of blood T cell repertoires in COVID-19. The assay was immunoSEQ multiplex PCR, and TCRdb's table has in-frame clones only and misses some. The table shows just over 20,000 clones, with 65% to 90% occurring only once. The sample taken for sequencing was peripheral blood. All receptors derive from a man aged 50 to 60 with active COVID-19.

The V call is TRBV15, the J call TRBJ2-7; tentatively, D is TRBD1 (6 bases). V was shortened by 5 bases and J by 3 bases, with 11 bases between the two germline ends. Germline lookup yields CDR1 LNHNV and CDR2 YYDKDF (reference sequence). The CDR3 length is 13 residues. CDR3 nucleotide sequence: TGTGCCACCAGCCGGGACACTATCTACGAGCAGTACTTC. Translated: CATSRDTIYEQYF.

The chain combines TRBV7-9 with TRBJ2-3; 7 nucleotides align to TRBD1. CDR1 SEHNR and CDR2 FQNEAQ come from the germline V gene (reference sequence). The trim removed 5 bases at V and 5 bases at J, leaving 10 bases unmatched. This CDR3 has 15 residues. CDR3 amino acids: CASSPTGDDRDTQYF. CDR3 nucleotide sequence: TGTGCCAGCAGCCCTACAGGGGACGATCGAGATACGCAGTATTTT. The whole variable domain, filled in from reference TRBV7-9 and TRBJ2-3, reads DTGVSQNPRHKITKRGQNVTFRCDPISEHNRLYWYRQTLGQGPEFLTYFQNEAQLEKSRLLSDRFSAERPKGSFSTLEIQRTEQGDSAMYLCASSPTGDDRDTQYFGPGTRLTVL.

The V and J genes are TRBV29-1 and TRBJ2-3; D remains unclear. The CDR3 covers 13 residues. V lost 4 bases and J 2 bases, leaving 10 bases between the germline ends. Germline V lookup: CDR1 SQVTM, CDR2 ANQGSEA. CDR3 loop: CSVAHYITDTQYF. The CDR3 coding sequence is TGCAGCGTTGCACATTACATCACAGATACGCAGTATTTT.

The V gene is TRBV6-5, the J gene TRBJ1-2, with D unresolved. The V and J ends lost 7 bases and 5 bases respectively, with 14 bases between them. This CDR3 has 13 amino acids. Germline CDR1 and CDR2: MNHEY and SVGAGI. This CDR3 is CASNNPPGYGYTF. In DNA, the CDR3 is TGTGCCAGCAATAACCCTCCAGGTTATGGCTACACCTTC.

The chain employs TRBV9 and TRBJ2-1; D unclear. Germline V gene lookup returns CDR1 SGDLS and CDR2 YYNGEE. The CDR3 length is 12 residues. V lost 10 bases and J lost 0, with 8 bases in between. CDR3 in DNA: TGTGCCCGCTATCTCTCCTACAATGAGCAGTTCTTC. This codes for CARYLSYNEQFF. The variable domain in full, with the rest retrieved from reference TRBV9 and TRBJ2-1, is DSGVTQTPKHLITATGQRVTLRCSPRSGDLSVYWYQQSLDQGLQFLIQYYNGEERAKGNILERFSAQQFPDLHSELNLSSLELGDSALYFCARYLSYNEQFFGPGTRLTVL.

The V gene is TRBV7-9, the J gene TRBJ2-7; TRBD2 matches at 12 bases. CDR3 length: 18 amino acids. In germline, CDR1 is SEHNR, CDR2 FQNEAQ (reference sequence). J lost 1 base, V lost 5 bases, and 12 bases had no gene match. This CDR3 reads CASSRLRLAGARSYEQYF. The CDR3, as DNA: TGTGCCAGCAGCCGACTAAGACTAGCGGGGGCTAGATCCTACGAGCAGTACTTC. Using reference TRBV7-9 and TRBJ2-7 for the parts outside the CDR3, the full variable domain is DTGVSQNPRHKITKRGQNVTFRCDPISEHNRLYWYRQTLGQGPEFLTYFQNEAQLEKSRLLSDRFSAERPKGSFSTLEIQRTEQGDSAMYLCASSRLRLAGARSYEQYFGPGTRLTVT.

CDR3 amino acids: CASSFPGQGMSEAFF. The CDR3, as DNA: TGTGCCAGCAGCTTCCCGGGACAGGGAATGTCTGAAGCTTTCTTT. The chain links TRBV7-3 to TRBJ1-1; 9 bases fit TRBD1. The V segment lost 3 bases and the J segment 6 bases; nucleotides outside the gene matches: 8. Germline CDR1 SGHTA, CDR2 FQGTGA. The CDR3 consists of 15 residues. The full variable domain, rest sourced from reference TRBV7-3 and TRBJ1-1, is GAGVSQTPSNKVTEKGKYVELRCDPISGHTALYWYRQSLGQGPEFLIYFQGTGAADDSGLPNDRFFAVRPEGSVSTLKIQRTERGDSAVYLCASSFPGQGMSEAFFGQGTRLTVV.

The chain uses TRBV7-8 and TRBJ1-1, with D possibly TRBD1 on 6 matching bases. The V gene's germline CDR1 is SGHVS and CDR2 FQNEAQ. Between the trimmed V and J ends, which lost 5 bases and 8 bases, there was a span of 12 bases. The CDR3 has 12 amino acids. For the CDR3, the DNA is TGTGCCAGCAGCCGCCAGGGGACCGAAGCTTTCTTT. It yields the protein CASSRQGTEAFF.

V is TRBV27 and J is TRBJ2-7; TRBD1 matches 7 bases. V gave up 5 bases and J gave up 0 bases; unmatched junction bases: 4. Germline-derived CDR1 and CDR2 are MNHEY and SMNVEV (reference sequence). This CDR3 has 14 amino acids. The DNA for the CDR3 is TGTGCCAGCAGTCCAGGGACAGTCTCCTACGAGCAGTACTTC. It specifies CASSPGTVSYEQYF.

The V and J genes are TRBV5-1 and TRBJ2-5; D might be TRBD1 (6 bases). Germline V gene data show CDR1 as SGHRS and CDR2 as YFSETQ. The V and J ends lost 0 bases and 5 bases respectively, with 11 bases between them. This CDR3 comprises 14 residues. CDR3 bases: TGCGCCAGCAGCTTGGAGGGGGACCGGGAGACCCAGTACTTC. Translating gives CASSLEGDRETQYF. Supplemented by reference TRBV5-1 and TRBJ2-5, the full variable domain reads KAGVTQTPRYLIKTRGQQVTLSCSPISGHRSVSWYQQTPGQGLQFLFEYFSETQRNKGNFPGRFSGRQFSNSRSEMNVSTLELGDSALYLCASSLEGDRETQYFGPGTRLLVL.

This sequence joins TRBV5-1 and TRBJ2-7, with 10 bases identical to TRBD1. The CDR3 is made up of 14 amino acids. With 5 bases clipped from V and 3 bases from J, the junction kept 5 bases outside the gene matches. Per germline, CDR1 SGHRS and CDR2 YFSETQ. For the CDR3, the DNA is TGCGCCAGCAGTTCCGGGACAGGGGTCTACGAGCAGTACTTC. Amino acid sequence: CASSSGTGVYEQYF.